This T cell receptor beta chain is drawn from a study of T-cell reconstitution after alpha-beta-depleted transplantation in children. Study results and caveats: Recipient T cells and thymic progenitors that survived gave rise to the high TCRbeta diversity observed at day 60 in some patients. T-cell counts and diversity at one year post-transplant came mainly from newly produced T cells. Reportedly, roughly two months post-transplant, alpha-beta T cells arose from several hundred expanded graft clones.

The CDR3 runs to 12 residues. V was clipped by 8 bases and J by 8 bases, with 13 bases between them. Molecular barcoding with unique molecular identifiers was used for the TCRbeta library. Each CDR3 protein is one row after TCRdb ran MiXCR on the PCR reads. The sample lists approximately 650,000 distinct CDR3 sequences, less than 15% occurring once. This clonotype appeared a few times. Antigen: not known. The rearrangement joins TRBV12-3 or TRBV12-4 to TRBJ2-1, with unresolved D. The sequenced sample was PBMCs, obtained before TCRalphabeta/CD19-depleted stem cell transplant. The clonotype originates from a girl aged 2-15 years with congenital amegakaryocytic thrombocytopenia, due to receive a stem cell transplant. CDR3 loop: CASSQGPYEQFF. The CDR3 nucleotides are TGTGCCAGCTCCCAAGGCCCCTATGAGCAGTTCTTC.